This T cell receptor (beta chain) stems from a study of regulatory T cells in long-lasting Graves disease. Time point specified: newly diagnosed GD, antithyroid drugs for less than 3 months. Following extraction of RNA from PBMCs, that RNA was used to make the TCR library. This clonotype showed up just a few times. Construction of the TCR beta libraries employed iRepertoire HTBI primers in conjunction with Arm-PCR of CDR3 regions. Authors' data handling: The study identified more than 55 TRBV and some 13 TRBJ segments across samples. TCRdb processed the multiplex PCR reads anew with MiXCR; each CDR3 protein has one entry. In this record, the V and J calls reflect TCRdb's handling and not the investigators' own analysis. The profile shows under 500,000 distinct CDR3 sequences, 15% to 20% of them singletons. The germline V and J ends were trimmed by 3 bases and 6 bases, with 18 bases remaining between them. CDR1 LGHDT and CDR2 YNNKEL come from the germline V gene (reference sequence). The CDR3 has 15 amino acids.

These data are also associated with another study on T cells in Graves' hyperthyroidism and ophthalmopathy.

This rearrangement joins TRBV3-1 to TRBJ2-7, with a weak D call TRBD1 (6 bases). Sequenced material: peripheral blood mononuclear cells (PBMCs), taken at new diagnosis, from a patient treated with antithyroid drugs. The receptor's source is a woman aged 25 to 39 with Graves disease. In DNA, the CDR3 is TGTGCCAGCAGCCATACAGGGAGCCTGGCTGGCGAGCAGTACTTC. Translation gives CASSHTGSLAGEQYF.